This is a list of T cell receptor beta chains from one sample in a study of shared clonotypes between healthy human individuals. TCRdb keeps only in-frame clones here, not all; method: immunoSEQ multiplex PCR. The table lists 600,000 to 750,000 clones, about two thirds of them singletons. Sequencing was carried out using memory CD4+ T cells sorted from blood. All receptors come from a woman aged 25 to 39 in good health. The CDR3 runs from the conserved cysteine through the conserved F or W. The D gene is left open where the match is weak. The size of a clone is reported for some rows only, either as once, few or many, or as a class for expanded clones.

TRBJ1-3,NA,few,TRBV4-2,CASSQDASLFSYTIYF,TGTGCCAGCAGCCAAGATGCCAGTTTATTTAGTTACACCATATATTTT
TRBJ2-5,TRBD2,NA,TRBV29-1,CSAGGLAGIVETQYF,TGCAGCGCCGGGGGACTAGCGGGAATAGTGGAGACCCAGTACTTC
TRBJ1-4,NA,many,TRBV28,CASSLQGEKLFF,TGTGCCAGCAGTCTTCAGGGTGAAAAACTGTTTTTT
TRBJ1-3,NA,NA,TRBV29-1,CSVVGTGNTIYF,TGCAGCGTTGTAGGGACCGGAAACACCATATATTTT
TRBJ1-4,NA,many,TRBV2,CASTRGPRNEKLFF,TGTGCCAGCACCAGGGGCCCCCGTAATGAAAAACTGTTTTTT
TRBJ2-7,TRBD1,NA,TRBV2,CASTKGRQGGYEQYF,TGTGCCAGCACCAAAGGGCGACAGGGCGGCTACGAGCAGTACTTC
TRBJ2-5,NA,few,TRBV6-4,CASKGGAEGETQYF,TGTGCCAGCAAGGGCGGGGCAGAGGGGGAGACCCAGTACTTC
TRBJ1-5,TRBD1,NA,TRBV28,CASSLGTGYQPQHF,TGTGCCAGCAGTTTAGGGACAGGGTATCAGCCCCAGCATTTT
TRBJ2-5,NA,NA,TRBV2,CASMGTKETQYF,TGTGCCAGCATGGGGACCAAAGAGACCCAGTACTTC
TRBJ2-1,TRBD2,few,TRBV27,CASSSLAGGGNEQFF,TGTGCCAGCAGCTCTCTAGCGGGAGGGGGCAATGAGCAGTTCTTC
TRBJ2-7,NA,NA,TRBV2,CASSESRSGSEQYF,TGTGCCAGCAGTGAGTCTCGCAGCGGCTCCGAGCAGTACTTC
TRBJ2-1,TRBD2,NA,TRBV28,CASSSGLVYNEQFF,TGTGCCAGCAGTTCCGGACTAGTCTACAATGAGCAGTTCTTC
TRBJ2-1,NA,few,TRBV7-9,CASSPYNEQFF,TGTGCCAGCAGCCCATACAATGAGCAGTTCTTC
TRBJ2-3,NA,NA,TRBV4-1,CASSPHPPGDTQYF,TGCGCCAGCAGCCCCCATCCCCCCGGGGATACGCAGTATTTT
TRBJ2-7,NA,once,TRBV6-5,CASSALAMSGYEQYF,TGTGCCAGCAGTGCTCTAGCGATGAGTGGCTACGAGCAGTACTTC
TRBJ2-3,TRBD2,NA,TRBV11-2,CASSPGLAETTDTQYF,TGTGCCAGCAGCCCAGGACTAGCGGAGACCACAGATACGCAGTATTTT
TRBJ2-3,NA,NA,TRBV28,CASSFQGHTDTQYF,TGTGCCAGCAGTTTTCAGGGGCACACAGATACGCAGTATTTT
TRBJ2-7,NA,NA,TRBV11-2,CASSLGQGGYEQYF,TGTGCCAGCAGCTTAGGACAGGGAGGCTACGAGCAGTACTTC
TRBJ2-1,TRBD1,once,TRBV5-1,CASSLEGQGQSNEQFF,TGCGCCAGCAGCTTGGAGGGACAGGGCCAATCGAATGAGCAGTTCTTC
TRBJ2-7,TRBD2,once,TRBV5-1,CASSLEVSGSSVQYF,TGCGCCAGCAGCTTGGAGGTTAGCGGGAGTAGCGTGCAGTACTTC
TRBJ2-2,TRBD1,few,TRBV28,CASSSRTAGQGHTGELFF,TGTGCCAGCAGTTCCCGAACCGCGGGACAGGGTCATACCGGGGAGCTGTTTTTT
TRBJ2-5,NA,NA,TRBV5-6,CASWVWDQETQYF,TGTGCCAGCTGGGTGTGGGATCAAGAGACCCAGTACTTC
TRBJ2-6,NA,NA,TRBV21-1,CASSNKRKGFSGANVLTF,TGTGCCAGCAGCAACAAGAGGAAGGGGTTCTCTGGGGCCAACGTCCTGACTTTC
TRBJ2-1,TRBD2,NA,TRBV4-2,CASSQDRGTSGINEQFF,TGTGCCAGCAGCCAAGATCGGGGCACTAGCGGGATAAATGAGCAGTTCTTC
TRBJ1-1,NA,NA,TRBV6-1,CASSARGGATEAFF,TGTGCCAGCAGTGCTCGGGGTGGGGCCACTGAAGCTTTCTTT
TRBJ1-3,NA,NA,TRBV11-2,CASTPRQGRSSGNTIYF,TGTGCCAGCACCCCGCGCCAGGGGCGAAGCTCTGGAAACACCATATATTTT
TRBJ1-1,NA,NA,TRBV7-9,CASSLGIVNTEAFF,TGTGCCAGCAGCTTAGGTATTGTGAACACTGAAGCTTTCTTT
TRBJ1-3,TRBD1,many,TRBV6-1,CASMQGAAGNTIYF,TGTGCCAGCATGCAGGGGGCGGCTGGAAACACCATATATTTT
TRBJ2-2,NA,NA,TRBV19,CASSMSVTGELFF,TGTGCCAGTAGTATGTCCGTAACCGGGGAGCTGTTTTTT
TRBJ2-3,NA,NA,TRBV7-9,CASSLALLGSTDTQYF,TGTGCCAGCAGCTTAGCGCTATTAGGGAGCACAGATACGCAGTATTTT
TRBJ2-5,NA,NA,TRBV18,CASAEETQYF,TGTGCCAGCGCCGAGGAGACCCAGTACTTC
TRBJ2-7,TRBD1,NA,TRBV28,CASSRRQGIPSEQYF,TGTGCCAGCAGTCGCCGACAGGGGATCCCATCCGAGCAGTACTTC
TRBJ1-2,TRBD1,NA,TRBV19,CASTGQALYGYTF,TGTGCCAGTACGGGACAGGCCCTCTATGGCTACACCTTC
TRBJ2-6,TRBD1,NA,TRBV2,CASRGDRLIGANVLTF,TGTGCCAGCAGGGGGGACAGGTTAATAGGGGCCAACGTCCTGACTTTC
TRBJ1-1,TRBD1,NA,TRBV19,CASSTFPLQGQADTEAFF,TGTGCCAGTAGTACCTTCCCTTTACAGGGGCAGGCGGACACTGAAGCTTTCTTT
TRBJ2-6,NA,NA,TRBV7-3,CASSSPSRANVLTF,TGTGCCAGCAGCTCCCCCTCGAGGGCCAACGTCCTGACTTTC
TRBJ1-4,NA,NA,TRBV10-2,CASLSSRNEKLFF,TGCGCCAGCCTCTCCTCGAGGAATGAAAAACTGTTTTTT
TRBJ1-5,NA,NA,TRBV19,CASSQDTRSNQPQHF,TGTGCCAGTAGTCAAGATACTAGGAGCAATCAGCCCCAGCATTTT
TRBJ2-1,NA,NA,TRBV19,CASNLEGSSYNEQFF,TGTGCCAGTAACCTTGAGGGTAGCTCCTACAATGAGCAGTTCTTC
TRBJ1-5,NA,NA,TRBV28,CARNQPQHF,TGTGCGAGAAATCAGCCCCAGCATTTT
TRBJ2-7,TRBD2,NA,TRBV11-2,CASRVSGRPYEQYF,TGTGCCAGCAGAGTTAGCGGGAGGCCGTACGAGCAGTACTTC
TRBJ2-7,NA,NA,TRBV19,CASSRGYYEQYF,TGTGCCAGTAGCAGGGGCTACTACGAGCAGTACTTC
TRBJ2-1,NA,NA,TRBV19,CASSIVVYRGGLNNEQFF,TGTGCCAGTAGTATAGTGGTTTATCGGGGCGGGTTAAACAATGAGCAGTTCTTC
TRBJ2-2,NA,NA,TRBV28,CASSRGQNTGELFF,TGTGCCAGCAGCCGGGGACAGAACACCGGGGAGCTGTTTTTT
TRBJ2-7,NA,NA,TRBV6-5,CASSYSWGPLSYEQYF,TGTGCCAGCAGTTACTCATGGGGACCCCTCTCCTACGAGCAGTACTTC
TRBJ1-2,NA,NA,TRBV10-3,CATLRTEYGYTF,TGTGCCACGCTACGGACAGAATATGGCTACACCTTC
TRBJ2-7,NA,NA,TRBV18,CASSPRTRDEQYF,TGTGCCAGCTCACCGCGGACTCGGGACGAGCAGTACTTC
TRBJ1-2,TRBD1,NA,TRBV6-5,CASIPGTGGRGYTF,TGTGCCAGCATTCCTGGGACAGGGGGCCGCGGCTACACCTTC
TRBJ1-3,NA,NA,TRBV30,CAWSVRTWVNTIYF,TGTGCCTGGAGTGTACGAACCTGGGTAAACACCATATATTTT
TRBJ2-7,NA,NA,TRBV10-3,CAISEEESSYEQYF,TGTGCCATCAGTGAGGAGGAGAGCTCCTACGAGCAGTACTTC
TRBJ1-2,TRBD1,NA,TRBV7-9,CASSLQGALGYGYTF,TGTGCCAGCAGCTTACAGGGGGCGCTTGGGTATGGCTACACCTTC